A single sample gave rise to the 10 T cell receptor beta chains below, sequenced in a study of neurological immune-mediated disorders. Using its own MiXCR run on the 5' RACE reads, TCRdb lists one record per CDR3 protein. The repertoire holds more than 40,000 distinct CDR3 sequences, roughly 2% seen once, with more than 2% in the top ten. The sample consisted of PBMCs. Source of these receptors: a woman in her forties with multiple sclerosis.

Ten or more counts support this clonotype. The chain couples TRBV2 to TRBJ1-2; no firm D call. This CDR3 spans 14 amino acids. Trimming removed 7 bases from V and 3 bases from J, with 15 bases in between. Germline CDR1 SNHLY, CDR2 FYNNEI. The CDR3 region is CASTEQRAHYGYTF. In DNA form, the CDR3 reads TGTGCCAGCACAGAACAGCGTGCCCACTATGGCTACACCTTC.

This clonotype was seen ten or more times. The chain has TRBV5-1 and TRBJ1-2; D is ambiguous. Germline lookup yields CDR1 SGHRS and CDR2 YFSETQ. The CDR3 has 16 residues. V was pared by 0 bases and J by 0 bases, with 12 bases between. The CDR3 DNA reads as TGCGCCAGCAGCTTGGTGGGCACCGTCCCTAACTATGGCTACACCTTC. This translates into CASSLVGTVPNYGYTF.

This clonotype has ten or more counts. The chain is built from TRBV12-3 or TRBV12-4 and TRBJ2-5; the D gene is possibly TRBD2 (7 bases). The CDR3 sequence is 13 residues long. Trimming cost V 4 bases and J 5 bases, with 11 bases left between them. The CDR3 nucleotides are TGTGCCAGCAGTTGGGGGGGCCGGGAGACCCAGTACTTC. It translates to CASSWGGRETQYF.

This chain uses TRBV11-2 with TRBJ2-3, with D uncertain. V was shortened by 8 bases and J by 6 bases, with 9 bases between the two germline ends. The CDR3 extends over 11 amino acids. Per the germline V gene, CDR1 is SGHAT and CDR2 is FQNNGV. This CDR3 is CASGLTDTQYF. CDR3 in DNA: TGTGCCAGCGGATTAACTGATACGCAGTATTTT.

This clonotype was seen repeatedly, ten times or more. This sequence joins TRBV5-1 and TRBJ2-1, with 7 bases lining up with TRBD1. V was clipped by 3 bases and J by 5 bases; unmatched bases: 8. The germline V gene has CDR1 SGHRS and CDR2 YFSETQ. The CDR3 sequence is 15 residues long. Written as DNA, the CDR3 is TGCGCCAGCAGCTCTTCCGGGACAGTAAACAATGAGCAGTTCTTC. Translated, it gives CASSSSGTVNNEQFF.

The table lists this clonotype with many counts. The gene calls are TRBV19 and TRBJ1-1, with D possibly being TRBD1 (5 bases). The CDR3 runs 17 residues. Trimming left V 5 bases short and J 8 bases short, with 27 bases between. Looked up from germline, CDR1 is LNHDA and CDR2 is SQIVND (reference sequence). The CDR3 sequence: CASSLIFEPGPREEAFF. Here the CDR3 DNA reads TGTGCCAGTAGTCTAATTTTCGAGCCGGGACCCCGGGAGGAAGCTTTCTTT.

This clonotype came up many times. The CDR3 sequence is CASRTGEDTEAFF. CDR3 nucleotide sequence: TGTGCCAGCAGAACAGGTGAGGACACTGAAGCTTTCTTT. The V and J genes are TRBV5-6 and TRBJ1-1; perhaps TRBD1 as D (5 bases). Germline V gives CDR1 SGHDT, CDR2 YYEEEE. The CDR3 contains 13 residues. Trimming cost V 5 bases and J 3 bases, with 11 bases left between them.

This clonotype has a count of ten or more. V is TRBV5-1 and J is TRBJ2-6; D remains ambiguous. The germline V and J ends were trimmed by 2 bases and 4 bases, with 10 bases remaining between them. The germline CDR1 and CDR2 sequences are SGHRS and YFSETQ. CDR3 size: 15 residues. This CDR3 reads CASSFIGTGANVLTF. CDR3 bases: TGCGCCAGCAGCTTTATAGGTACCGGGGCCAACGTCCTGACTTTC.

This clonotype came up many times. The V gene is TRBV12-3 or TRBV12-4, the J gene TRBJ2-2, with D maybe TRBD2 (5 bases). The CDR3 extends over 14 amino acids. The V and J ends lost 1 base and 5 bases respectively, with 8 bases between them. The CDR3 loop reads CASSLERATGELFF. CDR3 DNA sequence: TGTGCCAGCAGTTTAGAGAGGGCGACCGGGGAGCTGTTTTTT.

This clonotype was picked up many times. The chain combines TRBV15 with TRBJ1-1, with D perhaps matching TRBD1 (6 bases). Per the germline V gene, CDR1 is LNHNV and CDR2 is YYDKDF (reference sequence). The CDR3 covers 14 residues. The V gene lost 4 bases and the J gene lost 5 bases, with 14 bases spanning the gap. The CDR3 DNA follows: TGTGCCACCAGCAATGGGGGGCTAGGGACTGAAGCTTTCTTT. Its translation: CATSNGGLGTEAFF.